This TCR beta chain was identified during a study of T-cell memory formation after mild COVID-19. Study-wide points: Contracting clones from day 15 to 85 had balanced CD4/CD8; later expanders favoured CD4+.

The authors produced TCR alpha and TCR beta cDNA libraries with sample barcodes and UMIs by 5'RACE using constant-segment primers. TCRdb fed the 5' RACE reads into MiXCR, producing one record per CDR3 protein. The sample carries around 320,000 distinct CDR3 sequences, just under 20% recorded once. This clonotype was counted a few times. What it binds is unknown. CDR1 is MNHNS and CDR2 is SASEGT in the germline V gene. This CDR3 is built from 13 residues. Between the trimmed V and J ends, which lost 2 bases and 4 bases, there was a span of 6 bases. The sequence derives from a man younger than 35 who had mild COVID-19 (a few samples of this study predate the infection). Cell type and time point are not known. The V gene is TRBV6-1, the J gene TRBJ1-5, with D unclear. Sequencing was carried out using PBMCs or a T cell subset sorted from them (not recorded which). This CDR3 is CASSETRNQPQHF. The CDR3 DNA is TGTGCCAGCAGTGAAACTCGAAATCAGCCCCAGCATTTT.